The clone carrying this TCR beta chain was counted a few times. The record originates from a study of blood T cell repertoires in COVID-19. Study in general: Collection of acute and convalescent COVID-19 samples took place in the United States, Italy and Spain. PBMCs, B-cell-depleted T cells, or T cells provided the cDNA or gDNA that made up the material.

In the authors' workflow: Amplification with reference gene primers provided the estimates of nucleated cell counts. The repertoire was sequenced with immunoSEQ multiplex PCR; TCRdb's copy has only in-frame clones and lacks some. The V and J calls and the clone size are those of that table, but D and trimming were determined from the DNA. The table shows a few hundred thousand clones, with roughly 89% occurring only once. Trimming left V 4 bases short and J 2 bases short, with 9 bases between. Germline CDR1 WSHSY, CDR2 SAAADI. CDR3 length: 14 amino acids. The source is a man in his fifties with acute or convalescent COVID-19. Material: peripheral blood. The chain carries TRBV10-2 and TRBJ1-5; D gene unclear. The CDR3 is CASSGGTGNQPQHF. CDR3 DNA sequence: TGCGCCAGCAGTGGAGGTACGGGCAATCAGCCCCAGCATTTT.